The 21 T cell receptor beta chains given below trace back to one sample, sequenced in a study of tumor-infiltrating lymphocytes in primary liver carcinoma. A primer in the constant region served to generate TCR beta cDNA from 450 to 600 ng of total RNA. Construction of TCR beta libraries relied on three successive nested multiplex PCR rounds employing slightly modified ARM-PCR. Amplification in the first two PCR rounds was performed using TRBV1-TRBV30 forward primers and a C-beta reverse primer for roughly 9 cycles each. TCRdb called the multiplex PCR reads again in MiXCR, with one record for every CDR3 protein. This sample has about 310,000 distinct CDR3 sequences, with 65% found just once. Unsorted whole blood supplied the blood RNA, and germline DNA was isolated too. The sample was peripheral blood. The source is a man aged 40-55 years with primary liver carcinoma and hepatitis B virus infection.

Note on this clonotype: A much larger clone sits a single nucleotide away, making a read error possible. The rearrangement uses TRBV5-1 and TRBJ2-7, with 10 bases aligning to TRBD1. Germline V gives CDR1 SGHRS, CDR2 YFSETQ. The CDR3 length is 14 residues. The V gene end was trimmed by 4 bases and the J gene end by 5 bases; junction bases not matched to a gene: 6. The CDR3 here is CASSQGQGRDEQYF. The CDR3 bases are TGCGCCAGCAGCCAGGGACAGGGGCGTGACGAGCAGTACTTC. The complete variable domain, with remaining parts taken from reference TRBV5-1 and TRBJ2-7, reads KAGVTQTPRYLIKTRGQQVTLSCSPISGHRSVSWYQQTPGQGLQFLFEYFSETQRNKGNFPGRFSGRQFSNSRSEMNVSTLELGDSALYLCASSQGQGRDEQYFGPGTRLTVT.

This clonotype appeared once. Given the absence of the conserved phenylalanine or tryptophan at the CDR3 end, a read error is likely. The chain has TRBV28 and TRBJ2-7; D is tentatively TRBD1 or TRBD2 (7 bases each). The V gene's germline CDR1 is MDHEN and CDR2 SYDVKM. The CDR3 covers 14 residues. The germline V and J ends were trimmed by 7 bases and 3 bases, with 16 bases remaining between them. Here the CDR3 DNA reads TGTGCCAGCAACCCCAGGGGGGGCAACTACGAGCAGTACCTC. Translated, it gives CASNPRGGNYEQYL.

This clonotype was seen only once. The chain is built from TRBV20-1 and TRBJ2-1; D is possibly TRBD1 (6 bases). The CDR3 runs 15 residues. V shed 3 bases and J shed 5 bases, with 17 bases lying between them. Germline V gene lookup returns CDR1 DFQATT and CDR2 SNEGSKA (reference sequence). CDR3 nucleotides: TGCAGTGCTAGGATAGGGGTGGACAGTGACAATGAGCAGTTCTTC. Its translation: CSARIGVDSDNEQFF.

Regarding this clonotype: A much more abundant neighbour one base away suggests this may be a read error. This sequence joins TRBV6-1 and TRBJ1-6; D may be TRBD1 (6 bases). Per the germline V gene, CDR1 is MNHNS and CDR2 is SASEGT. This CDR3 region has 13 residues. CDR3 nucleotides: TGTGCCAGCAATGAACAGGGTGGTTCACCCCTCCACTTT. Translation gives CASNEQGGSPLHF.

Only a few counts were recorded for this clonotype. V usage is TRBV28 and J usage is TRBJ1-2, with 11 positions matching TRBD1. This CDR3 spans 15 amino acids. Germline trimming cut 3 bases from V and 10 bases from J; bases unmatched to any gene: 10. Germline V gene sequence: CDR1 MDHEN, CDR2 SYDVKM. CDR3 sequence (DNA): TGTGCCAGCAGTTTGGATGGACAGGGGGCGTTTTACTACACCTTC. Residues: CASSLDGQGAFYYTF.

The V call is TRBV5-6, the J call TRBJ1-6; D unclear. Trimming took off 2 bases at V and 10 bases at J, with 13 bases between the two ends. This CDR3 contains 14 residues. Germline V gene sequence: CDR1 SGHDT, CDR2 YYEEEE. Written as DNA, the CDR3 is TGTGCCAGCAGCTTCGGCGTGTCGGACTCACCCCTCCACTTT. Translation gives CASSFGVSDSPLHF.

Turning to this clonotype: This may stem from a read error, because a much larger clone lies one nucleotide away. This chain joins TRBV6-1 and TRBJ2-3; TRBD2 aligns across 8 bases. Germline CDR1 is MNHNS and CDR2 is SASEGT. CDR3 length equals 14 residues. This chain's CDR3 is CVLSAGAVADTQYF. In DNA, the CDR3 is TGTGTCCTCTCAGCGGGAGCTGTGGCAGATACGCAGTATTTT.

This clonotype was found a few times. The chain is built from TRBV10-3 and TRBJ2-5; 10 bases align to TRBD2. The CDR3 contains 16 residues. Germline V gene data show CDR1 as ENHRY and CDR2 as SYGVKD. Trimming took 5 bases from V and 5 from J; bases not matched to a gene: 11. CDR3 DNA sequence: TGTGCCATCAGTCTAGCGGGAGTTGGAGTTGGGGAGACCCAGTACTTC. Residues: CAISLAGVGVGETQYF.

For this clonotype: A much larger clone sits a single nucleotide away, making a read error possible. The gene calls are TRBV6-5 and TRBJ2-3; D is undetermined. This CDR3 region has 12 residues. The germline gives CDR1 MNHEY, CDR2 SVGAGI. DNA for the CDR3: TGTGCCGGCAGCTCTCTCGGCGATACGCAGTATTTT. This gives the protein CAGSSLGDTQYF.

This clonotype was picked up many times. V and J are TRBV6-2 or TRBV6-3 and TRBJ2-1; 8 bases are a match to TRBD2. The length of the CDR3 is 14 residues. With 7 bases clipped from V and 7 bases from J, the junction kept 9 bases outside the gene matches. Looked up from germline, CDR1 is MNHEY and CDR2 is SVGEGT. CDR3 in DNA: TGTGCCAGCATTCTTAGCGGGACCCTGAATGAGCAGTTCTTC. Amino acids: CASILSGTLNEQFF.

The CDR3 loop is CASSYSGTSGREQYF. CDR3 DNA sequence: TGTGCCAGCAGTTACTCGGGGACTAGCGGGAGAGAGCAGTACTTC. The chain employs TRBV6-5 and TRBJ2-7; 14 nucleotides agree with TRBD2. The CDR3 spans 15 residues. Trimming cost V 0 bases and J 7 bases; bases outside gene matches: 2. Per germline, CDR1 MNHEY and CDR2 SVGAGI.

Details on this clonotype: A junction end diverges from the germline sequence, so it may reflect a read error. The rearrangement joins TRBV5-1 to TRBJ2-5, with 11 positions matching TRBD2. The CDR3 totals 18 residues. CDR1 is SGHRS and CDR2 is YFSETQ in the germline V gene. The CDR3 spells CASSLTRGTSGRGETPYF. The CDR3 DNA sequence: TGCGCCAGCAGCTTGACCAGAGGCACTAGCGGGAGAGGGGAGACCCCGTACTTC.

The rearrangement uses TRBV5-1 and TRBJ1-1; no clear D gene. The germline V gene encodes CDR1 SGHRS and CDR2 YFSETQ. The V and J ends lost 2 bases and 5 bases respectively, with 13 bases between them. The CDR3 is 14 residues long. DNA for the CDR3: TGCGCCAGCAGCTTCTCAGTCTCCATGACTGAAGCTTTCTTT. It codes for CASSFSVSMTEAFF. The entire variable domain, with the rest obtained from reference TRBV5-1 and TRBJ1-1, is as follows: KAGVTQTPRYLIKTRGQQVTLSCSPISGHRSVSWYQQTPGQGLQFLFEYFSETQRNKGNFPGRFSGRQFSNSRSEMNVSTLELGDSALYLCASSFSVSMTEAFFGQGTRLTVV.

This chain uses TRBV14 with TRBJ2-1; 8 bases map to TRBD1. Germline values: CDR1 SGHDN, CDR2 FVKESK. The junction had 19 bases not matched to a gene; V was cut back by 4 bases and J by 2 bases. The CDR3 has 20 residues. CDR3 region: CASSPPWTGKGGNAYNEQFF. The CDR3 coding sequence is TGTGCCAGCAGCCCACCCTGGACAGGGAAGGGCGGGAATGCCTACAATGAGCAGTTCTTC.

The chain uses TRBV6-2 or TRBV6-3 and TRBJ1-2, with D uncertain. V lost 4 bases and J 8 bases, leaving 11 bases between the germline ends. The CDR3 has 12 residues. The germline V gene encodes CDR1 MNHEY and CDR2 SVGEGT. The CDR3, as DNA: TGTGCCAGCAGTTTCGCAGCACGCGGCTACACCTTC. Residues: CASSFAARGYTF.

Notes on this clonotype: The junction departs from germline at one end; a sequencing error may be responsible. This chain joins TRBV19 and TRBJ1-2; D may be TRBD1 (5 bases). CDR1 is LNHDA, CDR2 SQIVND, per germline (reference sequence). The CDR3 is 15 residues long. The CDR3: CASTDLPRANYGYTF. In DNA, the CDR3 is TGTGCCAGTACCGACCTACCCAGGGCCAACTATGGCTACACATTC.

This clonotype has only one observation. Germline is not matched at one junction end, which may reflect a read error. The genes are TRBV5-1 and TRBJ2-1; D is undetermined. The V gene's germline CDR1 is SGHRS and CDR2 YFSETQ. The CDR3 extends over 15 amino acids. CDR3 amino acids: CTSSSLLGLRDEQFF. CDR3 DNA sequence: TGCACCAGCAGTTCCTTGCTGGGCCTAAGGGATGAGCAGTTCTTC.

Concerning this clonotype: A much larger clone lies a single base off, so this may be a read error. This rearrangement joins TRBV12-3 or TRBV12-4 to TRBJ1-2; 7 positions agree with TRBD1. J lost 0 bases, V lost 5 bases, and 3 bases had no gene match. The CDR3 spans 14 residues. CDR3 residues: CASSGQDSNYGYTF. CDR3 DNA: TGTGCCAGCAGTGGACAGGATTCTAACTATGGCTACACCTTC.

In the case of this clonotype: This clone may be a read error of a much larger clone one base away. The chain has TRBV5-6 and TRBJ1-1, with 8 bases fitting TRBD1. The junction had 6 bases not matched to a gene; V was cut back by 4 bases and J by 4 bases. The CDR3 has 14 residues. The germline V gene encodes CDR1 SGHDT and CDR2 YYEEEE. CDR3 amino acids: CASSRNRGGTEAFF. In nucleotides, the CDR3 is TGTGCCAGCAGCAGGAACAGGGGGGGCACTGAAGCTTTCTTT. Together with reference TRBV5-6 and TRBJ1-1, the CDR3 gives the full variable domain: DAGVTQSPTHLIKTRGQQVTLRCSPKSGHDTVSWYQQALGQGPQFIFQYYEEEERQRGNFPDRFSGHQFPNYSSELNVNALLLGDSALYLCASSRNRGGTEAFFGQGTRLTVV.

The chain recombines TRBV30 with TRBJ2-7, with a possible D match to TRBD2 (6 bases). The V end was cut by 1 base, the J end by 0 bases, with 10 bases between. CDR1 is GTSNPN and CDR2 is SVGIG in the germline V gene (reference sequence). The CDR3 runs to 14 residues. The CDR3 nucleotides read TGTGCCTGGAGTGAGGAGGGAAGCTCCTACGAGCAGTACTTC. This translates into CAWSEEGSSYEQYF. Combining the CDR3 with reference TRBV30 and TRBJ2-7 gives the whole variable domain SQTIHQWPATLVQPVGSPLSLECTVEGTSNPNLYWYRQAAGRGLQLLFYSVGIGQISSEVPQNLSASRPQDRQFILSSKKLLLSDSGFYLCAWSEEGSSYEQYFGPGTRLTVT.

To note about this clonotype: The final CDR3 position lacks the conserved phenylalanine or tryptophan, pointing to a likely read error. V gene TRBV11-3 combines with J gene TRBJ2-1; unclear D gene. The germline V gene encodes CDR1 SGHNT and CDR2 YENEEA. CDR3 length: 14 residues. The CDR3 sequence: CASSLKPNYNEQFL. CDR3 DNA: TGTGCTAGCAGCTTAAAGCCGAACTACAATGAGCAGTTCTTA.